Listed below are T cell receptor beta chains from one sample, sequenced in a study of T cell changes during pregnancy in multiple sclerosis. Generated by immunoSEQ multiplex PCR, the TCRdb table keeps only in-frame clones and is missing some. The table records some 97,000 clones, about 90% of them present only once. The input for sequencing was peripheral blood, taken after pregnancy. These receptors were collected from a female donor with multiple sclerosis, enrolled in a pregnancy study. The CDR3 runs from the conserved cysteine through the conserved F or W. The D gene is left open where the match is weak. A clone size is listed for some rows: how often the clone was seen (once, few, many), or a class if it is expanded.

d_call j_call v_call clone_size cdr3_aa cdr3_nt
TRBD1 TRBJ1-6 TRBV5-5 . CASSLPSFAGQGFRALHF TGTGCCAGCAGCTTGCCGTCCTTCGCGGGACAGGGTTTTAGGGCCCTCCACTTT
. TRBJ2-7 TRBV7-3 . CASSLTESSYEQYF TGTGCCAGCAGCCTAACGGAGAGCTCCTACGAGCAGTACTTC
. TRBJ2-3 TRBV7-2 . CASSPPGGRGTDTQYF TGTGCCAGCAGCCCCCCGGGGGGCCGGGGCACAGATACGCAGTATTTT
. TRBJ1-1 TRBV11-2 . CASSLDRRGNTEAFF TGTGCCAGCAGCTTAGATAGGCGGGGCAACACTGAAGCTTTCTTT
. TRBJ2-5 TRBV11-2 . CASSPLRLAKKGETQYF TGTGCCAGCAGCCCTCTCCGTCTAGCGAAAAAAGGGGAGACCCAGTACTTC
. TRBJ1-2 TRBV10-3 . CAISESRRDNYGYTF TGTGCCATCAGTGAGTCGAGAAGAGATAACTATGGCTACACCTTC
TRBD1 TRBJ1-3 TRBV9 . CASSVGQGGFGNTIYF TGTGCCAGCAGCGTCGGACAGGGGGGGTTTGGAAACACCATATATTTT
TRBD1 TRBJ2-4 TRBV19 . CASSTGQGRVNIQYF TGTGCCAGTAGTACGGGACAGGGAAGGGTAAACATTCAGTACTTC
. TRBJ2-3 TRBV6-1 . CASTPSRGHTDTQYF TGTGCCAGCACTCCCTCCAGGGGACACACAGATACGCAGTATTTT
. TRBJ2-7 TRBV29-1 . CSVDGQGAYEQYF TGCAGCGTTGATGGACAAGGGGCGTACGAGCAGTACTTC
. TRBJ2-2 TRBV19 . CASSMLAGELFF TGTGCCAGTAGCATGCTAGCCGGGGAGCTGTTTTTT
. TRBJ1-2 TRBV10-3 . CAITPRQEEGYTF TGTGCCATCACCCCAAGACAGGAGGAAGGCTACACCTTC
. TRBJ1-2 TRBV5-6 . CASSLSGVSTGGYTF TGTGCCAGCAGCTTGTCCGGGGTCTCAACGGGGGGCTACACCTTC
TRBD1 TRBJ1-2 TRBV5-1 . CASSPGTEGVGGYTF TGCGCCAGCAGCCCCGGGACAGAAGGGGTTGGTGGCTACACCTTC
. TRBJ1-3 TRBV30 few CAWRERNTIYF TGTGCCTGGAGGGAGAGAAACACCATATATTTT
. TRBJ2-7 TRBV6-1 . CASSEWASYEQYF TGTGCCAGCAGTGAATGGGCATCCTACGAGCAGTACTTC
. TRBJ2-6 TRBV6-5 . CASSYSSGANVLTF TGTGCCAGCAGTTATTCATCTGGGGCCAACGTCCTGACTTTC
. TRBJ1-2 TRBV7-7 . CASSLYPSRSSNYGYTF TGTGCCAGCAGCTTATACCCCTCAAGGAGCTCTAACTATGGCTACACCTTC
. TRBJ2-1 TRBV27 . CASSLYGLATKGYNEQFF TGTGCCAGCAGTTTATATGGTTTAGCGACTAAAGGCTACAATGAGCAGTTCTTC
. TRBJ1-1 TRBV7-8 . CASSLTAGVGTEAFF TGTGCCAGCAGCTTAACGGCAGGGGTAGGGACTGAAGCTTTCTTT
. TRBJ2-1 TRBV5-4 . CASSLALTTQINNEQFF TGTGCCAGCAGCTTGGCCCTTACTACCCAAATTAACAATGAGCAGTTCTTC
. TRBJ2-5 TRBV5-6 once CASSLGEGGTQYF TGTGCCAGCAGCTTGGGGGAGGGGGGGACCCAGTACTTC
TRBD1 TRBJ1-2 TRBV19 . CASSKRDREGYTF TGTGCCAGTAGTAAAAGGGACAGGGAAGGCTACACCTTC
. TRBJ2-1 TRBV7-6 once CASSSPKGHEQFF TGTGCCAGCAGCTCGCCTAAGGGGCATGAGCAGTTCTTC
. TRBJ1-1 TRBV19 . CASSEGADTEAFF TGTGCCAGTAGTGAGGGCGCTGACACTGAAGCTTTCTTT